Below, 4 T cell receptor beta chains from the same sample are listed, as sequenced in a study of TIL therapy for anti-PD-1-resistant metastatic lung cancer. Noted time point: pre-treatment sample, taken before nivolumab and TIL therapy. The libraries were made with immunoSEQ v3. The method was immunoSEQ multiplex PCR; TCRdb's version includes in-frame clones alone and lacks a portion of them. The sample shows tens of thousands of clones, around 90% of them seen only once. Sequenced here: blood, sampled at baseline. The receptor source for this set is a person aged 25 to 80 with non-small cell lung cancer.

This sequence joins TRBV5-1 and TRBJ1-3, with D possibly TRBD1 on 6 matching bases. Per germline, CDR1 SGHRS and CDR2 YFSETQ. V gave up 4 bases and J gave up 2 bases, with 10 bases separating them. The CDR3 spans 14 residues. CDR3 sequence: CASSPTGTGNTIYF. CDR3 coding DNA: TGCGCCAGCAGCCCGACAGGAACTGGAAACACCATATATTTT.

CDR3 nucleotides: TGTGCCAGTAGTATAGTTTCAGGCGAGGGCTACACCTTC. It specifies CASSIVSGEGYTF. The chain links TRBV19 to TRBJ1-2; D call uncertain. Germline loops: CDR1 LNHDA, CDR2 SQIVND (reference sequence). Trimming took off 1 base at V and 8 bases at J, with 11 bases between the two ends. The CDR3 covers 13 residues. The full variable domain, completed using reference TRBV19 and TRBJ1-2, is DGGITQSPKYLFRKEGQNVTLSCEQNLNHDAMYWYRQDPGQGLRLIYYSQIVNDFQKGDIAEGYSVSREKKESFPLTVTSAQKNPTAFYLCASSIVSGEGYTFGSGTRLTVV.

J is TRBJ2-2 and V is TRBV5-6; D is unclear. The germline CDR1 and CDR2 sequences are SGHDT and YYEEEE. Between the trimmed V and J ends, which lost 2 bases and 2 bases, there was a span of 4 bases. This CDR3 spans 13 amino acids. The CDR3 spells CASSFDNTGELFF. CDR3 bases: TGTGCCAGCAGCTTCGACAACACCGGGGAGCTGTTTTTT.

Only a few counts were recorded for this clone. The gene calls are TRBV19 and TRBJ2-3; no definite D call. CDR1 and CDR2 from the germline V gene are LNHDA and SQIVND (reference sequence). Trimming took 5 bases from V and 2 from J, leaving 8 bases between them. The CDR3 consists of 13 residues. The CDR3 loop is CASSSQITDTQYF. CDR3 DNA sequence: TGTGCCAGTAGTTCACAGATCACAGATACGCAGTATTTT.